The present entry profiles one TCR beta chain with its context. Antigen: not known. This entry is derived from a study of monozygotic twins with inflammatory bowel disease. Study observations and caveats: On the inverse Simpson index, IBD patients scored lower for TCRbeta diversity than healthy co-twins.

This CDR3 region has 18 residues. Germline assignment: CDR1 SGHAT and CDR2 FQNNGV. Collection yielded approximately 2.5 ml of blood per donor. Template-switch reactions added UMIs with a 6-nucleotide sample barcode. TCRdb reanalyzed the 5' RACE reads, giving one entry per CDR3 protein sequence and no DNA. This sample's table reports more than 350,000 distinct CDR3 sequences. The sequence was collected from a human donor with ulcerative colitis or Crohn's disease, or a healthy co-twin of an affected twin (not recorded which). The chain combines TRBV11-2 with TRBJ2-3; TCRdb designates TRBD2, a call that cannot be tested without DNA. Source material: blood. The CDR3 spells CASSLDPPSGTSTDTQYF.